One sample yielded the 21 T cell receptor beta chains listed below, sequenced in a study of cytomegalovirus exposure and HLA in healthy donors. In the PCR, 60 Vbeta and 13 Jbeta primers were used. TCRdb's copy holds only in-frame clones and misses some; the assay was immunoSEQ multiplex PCR. The sample has around 130,000 clones, about 73% seen once. Sample: PBMCs. The receptors here all came from a human donor in good health.

The chain couples TRBV2 to TRBJ1-6; D is perhaps TRBD1 (5 bases). The CDR3 is 16 amino acids. Between the trimmed V and J ends, which lost 2 bases and 6 bases, there was a span of 14 bases. Germline-derived CDR1 and CDR2 are SNHLY and FYNNEI. CDR3 protein: CASSETGVRVNSPLHF. The CDR3 coding sequence is TGTGCCAGCAGTGAAACCGGTGTCAGGGTTAATTCACCCCTCCACTTT.

The chain links TRBV5-8 to TRBJ1-2, with 7 bases lining up with TRBD1. V was clipped by 4 bases and J by 7 bases; unmatched bases: 10. Germline V gene data show CDR1 as SGHTS and CDR2 as YDEGEE. CDR3 length: 14 residues. The DNA for the CDR3 is TGTGCCAGCAGCCGCGGAACAGGGACAGTTGGCTACACCTTC. It codes for CASSRGTGTVGYTF. Full variable domain (missing parts from reference TRBV5-8 and TRBJ1-2): EAGVTQSPTHLIKTRGQQATLRCSPISGHTSVYWYQQALGLGLQFLLWYDEGEERNRGNFPPRFSGRQFPNYSSELNVNALELEDSALYLCASSRGTGTVGYTFGSGTRLTVV.

Concerning this clone itself: An end of the junction differs from the germline gene, which may be a read error. The chain joins TRBV7-9 to TRBJ1-2; TRBD1 might be the D (6 bases). Germline V gene data show CDR1 as SEHNR and CDR2 as FQNEAQ (reference sequence). The CDR3 sequence is 15 residues long. The CDR3 loop reads CSSSLSGGLSYGYTF. The CDR3 DNA follows: TGTTCCAGCAGCTTAAGCGGGGGCCTTAGCTATGGCTACACCTTC.

This chain joins TRBV6-5 and TRBJ2-7; 7 nucleotides agree with TRBD2. The CDR3 is 15 residues long. V lost 6 bases, J lost 2 bases, and 10 bases stayed unmatched. Germline-derived CDR1 and CDR2 are MNHEY and SVGAGI. The DNA for the CDR3 is TGTGCCAGCAGGGGTACGGGACTAATCCCCTACGAGCAGTACTTC. Translation: CASRGTGLIPYEQYF.

The chain joins TRBV19 to TRBJ2-2, with TRBD2 identical over 8 bases. The ends lost 6 bases at V and 1 base at J; junction bases unmatched: 4. This CDR3 contains 15 residues. Germline V CDR1 and CDR2: LNHDA, SQIVND (reference sequence). In DNA, the CDR3 is TGTGCCAGTAGCCGAAGCGGGGGGAACACCGGGGAGCTGTTTTTT. Translation gives CASSRSGGNTGELFF.

The chain uses TRBV15 and TRBJ2-3; D ambiguous. The CDR3 sequence is 16 residues long. Trimming stripped 4 bases from V and 3 bases from J, with 17 bases between. Per germline, CDR1 LNHNV and CDR2 YYDKDF (reference sequence). CDR3 sequence (DNA): TGTGCCACCAGCACGACTGAGAGACTCCTTACAGATACGCAGTATTTT. It is translated as CATSTTERLLTDTQYF.

The chain uses TRBV7-8 and TRBJ2-1, with D unclear. Trimming took 0 bases from V and 4 from J, leaving 13 bases between them. This CDR3 region has 16 residues. Germline CDR1 SGHVS, CDR2 FQNEAQ. CDR3 sequence reads: CASSLAMASRYNEQFF. As DNA, the CDR3 is TGTGCCAGCAGCTTAGCTATGGCCTCCCGTTACAATGAGCAGTTCTTC.

The J gene is TRBJ2-7, the V gene TRBV7-2, with D unclear. Germline V CDR1 and CDR2: SGHTA, FQGNSA. The CDR3 is 12 amino acids. Trimming removed 4 bases at V and 2 bases at J, with 6 bases between. The CDR3 coding sequence is TGTGCCAGCAGCTCCACAGCCTACGAGCAGTACTTC. It is translated as CASSSTAYEQYF.

The rearrangement uses TRBV7-8 and TRBJ1-5, with 8 bases fitting TRBD1. This CDR3 is 19 amino acids long. With 5 bases clipped from V and 0 bases from J, the junction kept 15 bases outside the gene matches. The germline V gene encodes CDR1 SGHVS and CDR2 FQNEAQ. The CDR3 bases are TGTGCCAGCAGCCCCCCGGGGGACAGGCACTCAATTAGCAATCAGCCCCAGCATTTT. Protein: CASSPPGDRHSISNQPQHF.

The chain has TRBV27 and TRBJ1-2, with D possibly TRBD1 on 6 matching bases. The CDR3 is 11 amino acids. Trimming pared 6 bases from V and 5 bases from J, leaving 7 bases between. The germline gives CDR1 MNHEY, CDR2 SMNVEV (reference sequence). CDR3 sequence reads: CASRQGYGYTF. CDR3 nucleotide sequence: TGTGCCAGCAGACAGGGATATGGCTACACCTTC.

The table lists this clone with a few counts. The CDR3 region has the DNA TGTGCCACCAGCAGAGGAAACAGGGATGATGAAAAACTGTTTTTT. This codes for CATSRGNRDDEKLFF. The chain employs TRBV15 and TRBJ1-4; a weak D match, TRBD1 (6 bases). The CDR3 loop spans 15 amino acids. The V gene lost 1 base and the J gene lost 6 bases, with 12 bases spanning the gap. CDR1 LNHNV and CDR2 YYDKDF come from the germline V gene (reference sequence).

The V gene is TRBV6-1, the J gene TRBJ1-2; 8 bases align to TRBD1. The V gene end was trimmed by 7 bases and the J gene end by 5 bases; junction bases not matched to a gene: 12. This CDR3 has 15 amino acids. Germline values: CDR1 MNHNS, CDR2 SASEGT. CDR3 DNA sequence: TGTGCCAGCACCTTTGGACAGGGTAGAGATTATGGCTACACCTTC. Translating it yields CASTFGQGRDYGYTF.

This rearrangement joins TRBV9 to TRBJ2-5, with 10 bases fitting TRBD1. Per the germline V gene, CDR1 is SGDLS and CDR2 is YYNGEE. The CDR3 runs to 15 residues. The V gene end was trimmed by 0 bases and the J gene end by 4 bases; junction bases not matched to a gene: 3. Written as DNA, the CDR3 is TGTGCCAGCAGCGTAGGGACAGGGGGGGCAGAGACCCAGTACTTC. This codes for CASSVGTGGAETQYF.

The rearrangement joins TRBV20-1 to TRBJ1-1; D is undetermined. CDR3 length equals 11 residues. CDR1 DFQATT and CDR2 SNEGSKA come from the germline V gene (reference sequence). V was shortened by 1 base and J by 4 bases, with 4 bases between the two germline ends. CDR3 loop: CSARVRTEAFF. The CDR3 DNA reads as TGCAGTGCTAGAGTCCGCACTGAAGCTTTCTTT.

A few counts support this clone. V gene TRBV6-5 combines with J gene TRBJ2-2; the D gene is possibly TRBD1 (6 bases). From germline, CDR1 is MNHEY and CDR2 SVGAGI. Trimming removed 5 bases from V and 4 bases from J, with 11 bases in between. This CDR3 is 14 amino acids long. CDR3 region: CASSKYRVTGELFF. CDR3 nucleotides: TGTGCCAGCAGTAAATACAGGGTCACCGGGGAGCTGTTTTTT.

The chain joins TRBV28 to TRBJ1-1; 8 nucleotides agree with TRBD1. This CDR3 region has 16 residues. V lost 6 bases to trimming and J lost 1 base; unmatched junction nucleotides: 10. CDR1 is MDHEN and CDR2 is SYDVKM in the germline V gene. Written as DNA, the CDR3 is TGTGCCAGCAGCTTACGCCGGGACAGGAGGAACACTGAAGCTTTCTTT. This gives the protein CASSLRRDRRNTEAFF.

This clone was seen once. The chain couples TRBV27 to TRBJ2-7, with D possibly TRBD2 on 5 matching bases. Trimming stripped 2 bases from V and 3 bases from J, with 14 bases between. The CDR3 length is 15 residues. Germline loops: CDR1 MNHEY, CDR2 SMNVEV (reference sequence). CDR3 nucleotides: TGTGCCAGCAGTTTACAAGGGAAAGAGGGCTACGAGCAGTACTTC. Its translation is CASSLQGKEGYEQYF.

This chain joins TRBV5-6 and TRBJ2-2; the D gene is possibly TRBD2 (5 bases). In germline, CDR1 is SGHDT, CDR2 YYEEEE. V lost 0 bases, J lost 7 bases, and 7 bases lay in between. This CDR3 has 13 residues. The CDR3 DNA sequence: TGTGCCAGCAGCTTGGTCAGCGGCGGGGAGCTGTTTTTT. This gives the protein CASSLVSGGELFF.

The V gene is TRBV28, the J gene TRBJ2-1; D is unclear. Trimming took off 1 base at V and 7 bases at J, with 5 bases between the two ends. CDR3 length: 12 amino acids. Germline loops: CDR1 MDHEN, CDR2 SYDVKM. The CDR3 nucleotides read TGTGCCAGCAGTTTATCTGAGAATGAGCAGTTCTTC. Translated: CASSLSENEQFF.

The chain employs TRBV11-1 and TRBJ1-2, with D maybe TRBD1 (6 bases). The CDR3 loop spans 13 amino acids. Trimming shortened V by 6 bases and J by 0 bases, and 8 bases separated the two germline ends. CDR1 is SGHAT and CDR2 is FQDESV in the germline V gene (reference sequence). The CDR3 sequence is CASSRQANYGYTF. The DNA for the CDR3 is TGTGCCAGCAGTAGACAGGCTAACTATGGCTACACCTTC.

The chain uses TRBV9 and TRBJ2-1; D is undetermined. With 4 bases removed from V and 5 bases from J, the gap between germline ends came to 13 bases. In germline, CDR1 is SGDLS, CDR2 YYNGEE. The CDR3 has 14 amino acids. The CDR3 DNA is TGTGCCAGCAGCCCCCTTGGGCGCCACAATGAGCAGTTCTTC. It specifies CASSPLGRHNEQFF. The variable domain in full, completed from reference TRBV9 and TRBJ2-1, reads DSGVTQTPKHLITATGQRVTLRCSPRSGDLSVYWYQQSLDQGLQFLIQYYNGEERAKGNILERFSAQQFPDLHSELNLSSLELGDSALYFCASSPLGRHNEQFFGPGTRLTVL.